This T cell receptor beta chain was sequenced during a study of HIV-infected patients and healthy controls. There are many counts of this clonotype. A single record per CDR3 protein comes from TCRdb applying MiXCR to the 5' RACE reads. This sample yields about 67,000 distinct CDR3 sequences, of which about 17% are seen a single time; 5.5% to 7% belongs to the top ten. This CDR3 has 13 residues. Germline values: CDR1 DFQATT, CDR2 SNEGSKA (reference sequence). The germline V and J ends were trimmed by 5 bases and 7 bases, with 12 bases remaining between them. Material: CD4+ T cells from blood. The clonotype comes from a human donor in good health. The V and J genes are TRBV20-1 and TRBJ1-6; a weak D match, TRBD1 (6 bases). In DNA, the CDR3 is TGCAGTGCTTACAGGGAATTCAATTCACCCCTCCACTTT. Translating gives CSAYREFNSPLHF.